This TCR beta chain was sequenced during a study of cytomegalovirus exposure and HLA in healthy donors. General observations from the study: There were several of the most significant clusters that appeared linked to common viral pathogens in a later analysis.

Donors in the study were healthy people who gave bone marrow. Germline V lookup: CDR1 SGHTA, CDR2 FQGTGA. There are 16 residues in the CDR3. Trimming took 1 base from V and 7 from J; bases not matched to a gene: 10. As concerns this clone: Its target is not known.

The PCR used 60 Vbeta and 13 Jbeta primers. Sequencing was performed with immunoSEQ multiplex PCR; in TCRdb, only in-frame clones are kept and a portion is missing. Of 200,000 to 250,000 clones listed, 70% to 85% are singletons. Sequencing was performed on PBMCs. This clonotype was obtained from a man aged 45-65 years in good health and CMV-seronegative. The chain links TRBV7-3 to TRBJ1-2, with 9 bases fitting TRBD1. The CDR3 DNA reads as TGTGCCAGCAGCTTAAACCCGACAGGGGGAAGAGGTGGCTACACCTTC. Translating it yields CASSLNPTGGRGGYTF.